Given below is one T cell receptor beta chain in context. Its antigen is currently unknown. The data derive from a study of T cell repertoires in cytomegalovirus infection. Study-wide context: Through public TCR beta signatures, both CMV infection and matching HLA type were indicated.

Findings and caveats of the study: Ex vivo, HLA-C-restricted CMV-specific TCR beta clonotypes prevailed over the rest of the response.

From germline, CDR1 is SQVTM and CDR2 ANQGSEA. The V and J ends lost 2 bases and 2 bases respectively, with 10 bases between them. CDR3 size: 14 residues. TCRdb analysed the reads with MiXCR anew, one entry per CDR3 protein. The sample records about 340,000 distinct CDR3 sequences, around 29% being singletons. The clonotype comes from a human donor in good health (CMV status not recorded). Some clones in this sample may be carry-over from other donors' samples. The chain uses TRBV29-1 and TRBJ2-1, with D maybe TRBD1 (6 bases). The specimen comprised cultured PBMCs, sampled from culture after CMV antigen stimulation. DNA for the CDR3: TGCAGCGTTGAAAGACAGGACCCCTACAATGAGCAGTTCTTC. Residues: CSVERQDPYNEQFF.